This is a list of T cell receptor beta chains from one sample in a study of identical twins. TCRdb fed the 5' RACE reads into MiXCR, producing one record per CDR3 protein. This table holds fewer than 650,000 distinct CDR3 sequences, less than 9% found once. The same data also contributed to another study, on yellow fever vaccine responses in identical twins.

Sequencing was performed on PBMCs. These receptors were collected from a woman between 18 and 29 years old in good health. Both conserved end residues are part of each CDR3. Each record gives: clone size, V gene, J gene, D gene, CDR3 protein, CDR3 DNA. A D gene is named only where the DNA matches it firmly. Expanded clones get a size class; other rows say once, few or many, or leave the size out.

.	TRBV9	TRBJ2-3	.	CASSVATTSTDTQYF	TGTGCCAGCAGCGTAGCTACAACTAGCACAGATACGCAGTATTTT
many	TRBV28	TRBJ2-3	TRBD2	CASSLRLAVSTDTQYF	TGTGCCAGCAGCCTAAGACTAGCGGTGAGCACAGATACGCAGTATTTT
.	TRBV29-1	TRBJ1-2	.	CSVEQGGAPFYGYTF	TGCAGCGTTGAACAAGGTGGCGCCCCTTTCTATGGCTACACCTTC
.	TRBV28	TRBJ1-2	TRBD1	CASSRAQGGSQGYTF	TGTGCCAGCAGCCGTGCACAAGGGGGCTCTCAAGGCTACACCTTC
.	TRBV27	TRBJ1-5	.	CASSFSGGSRQPQHF	TGTGCCAGCAGTTTCTCCGGGGGCTCGCGGCAGCCCCAGCATTTT
few	TRBV4-2	TRBJ2-5	.	CASSQDGTPGETQYF	TGTGCCAGCAGCCAAGATGGGACCCCGGGGGAGACCCAGTACTTC
.	TRBV12-3/TRBV12-4	TRBJ2-3	TRBD2	CASSSGLAEQYF	TGTGCCAGCAGCTCTGGACTAGCAGAGCAGTATTTT
many	TRBV20-1	TRBJ2-1	.	CSAVGLASYNEQFF	TGCAGTGCCGTGGGACTTGCCTCCTACAATGAGCAGTTCTTC
few	TRBV20-1	TRBJ2-5	.	CSALPGDQETQYF	TGCAGTGCTCTACCGGGGGATCAAGAGACCCAGTACTTC
few	TRBV11-2	TRBJ2-1	TRBD2	CASSLPLAGEHEQFF	TGTGCCAGCAGCTTACCACTAGCGGGAGAACATGAGCAGTTCTTC
few	TRBV5-1	TRBJ1-5	.	CASRPDRSNQPQHF	TGCGCCAGCAGACCTGACAGGTCCAATCAGCCCCAGCATTTT
.	TRBV5-1	TRBJ1-1	.	CASTRGEDTEAFF	TGCGCCAGCACCAGGGGCGAAGACACTGAAGCTTTCTTT
few	TRBV28	TRBJ2-1	TRBD2	CASTSGPSYNEQFF	TGTGCCAGCACTAGCGGGCCCTCCTACAATGAGCAGTTCTTC
many	TRBV5-1	TRBJ2-5	.	CASSLVPESKETQYF	TGCGCCAGCAGCTTGGTTCCGGAATCAAAAGAGACCCAGTACTTC
.	TRBV29-1	TRBJ2-5	.	CSVEETQYF	TGCAGCGTTGAAGAGACCCAGTACTTC
.	TRBV5-1	TRBJ2-3	TRBD2	CASRASGGSVLDTQYF	TGCGCCAGCAGAGCTAGCGGGGGTTCGGTCTTGGATACGCAGTATTTT
few	TRBV29-1	TRBJ2-7	.	CSVAGESTSFYEQYF	TGCAGCGTTGCGGGGGAGTCGACTAGTTTCTACGAGCAGTACTTC
.	TRBV20-1	TRBJ2-5	.	CSVPGADQETQYF	TGCAGTGTTCCGGGGGCCGACCAAGAGACCCAGTACTTC
many	TRBV5-6	TRBJ2-4	TRBD2	CASSLAVAGGGGRYIQYF	TGTGCCAGCAGCTTGGCCGTCGCGGGAGGCGGGGGAAGGTACATTCAGTACTTC
many	TRBV5-1	TRBJ2-7	TRBD2	CASSNPSGRAGVYEQYF	TGCGCCAGCAGCAACCCTAGCGGGAGGGCCGGGGTCTACGAGCAGTACTTC
.	TRBV28	TRBJ1-2	.	CASSTAPGRTGYTF	TGTGCCAGCAGCACTGCTCCGGGGAGAACGGGCTACACCTTC
many	TRBV5-1	TRBJ1-2	.	CASSLARHGYTF	TGCGCCAGCAGCTTGGCCCGGCATGGCTACACCTTC
many	TRBV28	TRBJ2-5	.	CASSLSASERQLKTQYF	TGTGCCAGCAGTTTGTCGGCCTCCGAACGGCAGTTAAAGACCCAGTACTTC
few	TRBV5-1	TRBJ2-1	TRBD2	CASSRSSGGNNEQFF	TGCGCCAGCAGCCGCTCTAGCGGGGGGAACAATGAGCAGTTCTTC
many	TRBV24-1	TRBJ2-2	TRBD2	CATSDPSGPNTGELFF	TGTGCCACCAGTGACCCTAGCGGTCCGAACACCGGGGAGCTGTTTTTT
many	TRBV20-1	TRBJ2-3	TRBD2	CSATPGLGQPAATDTQYF	TGCAGTGCAACACCGGGACTAGGGCAACCGGCTGCCACAGATACGCAGTATTTT
few	TRBV9	TRBJ2-1	TRBD1	CASSDRGQGWDEQFF	TGTGCCAGCAGCGACCGGGGACAGGGGTGGGATGAGCAGTTCTTC
many	TRBV6-5	TRBJ1-1	.	CASSYGGINTEAFF	TGTGCCAGCAGTTACGGTGGCATTAACACTGAAGCTTTCTTT
few	TRBV14	TRBJ2-7	TRBD1	CASSPRGRLSYEQYF	TGTGCCAGCAGCCCCAGGGGGCGGCTCTCCTACGAGCAGTACTTC